This T cell receptor beta chain is drawn from a study of circulating CD8 cells and anti-PD-1 response in melanoma. Study summary: Responders had complete or partial responses; non-responders had stable or progressive disease.

CDR1 is LNHDA, CDR2 SQIVND, per germline (reference sequence). The CDR3 extends over 15 amino acids. Each library started from roughly 15 ng of total RNA using the QIAseq Immune Repertoire TCR panel. TCRdb called the reads again in MiXCR, with one record for every CDR3 protein. The table has 600 to 850 distinct CDR3 sequences, approximately 6.7% seen once. Live CD3+CD8+TCRalphabeta+ cells were sorted into four subsets by PD-1 and/or TIGIT. As regards this clonotype: Its cognate antigen is unknown. Germline is not matched at one junction end, which may reflect a read error.

Study-wide findings and caveats: Published repertoire comparisons used only baseline and M1 samples from a small cohort with few responders.

The clonotype was recovered from a human donor with melanoma. Specimen: CD8+ T cells from PBMCs, collected at baseline or after one month of anti-PD-1 therapy (not recorded which). The V gene is TRBV19, the J gene TRBJ2-1, with D perhaps assigned TRBD1 or TRBD2 (6 bases each). The CDR3 DNA reads TGTGCCAGTGGTCCGGAGGGGGACATCTACAATGAGCAGTCCTTC. It is translated as CASGPEGDIYNEQSF.